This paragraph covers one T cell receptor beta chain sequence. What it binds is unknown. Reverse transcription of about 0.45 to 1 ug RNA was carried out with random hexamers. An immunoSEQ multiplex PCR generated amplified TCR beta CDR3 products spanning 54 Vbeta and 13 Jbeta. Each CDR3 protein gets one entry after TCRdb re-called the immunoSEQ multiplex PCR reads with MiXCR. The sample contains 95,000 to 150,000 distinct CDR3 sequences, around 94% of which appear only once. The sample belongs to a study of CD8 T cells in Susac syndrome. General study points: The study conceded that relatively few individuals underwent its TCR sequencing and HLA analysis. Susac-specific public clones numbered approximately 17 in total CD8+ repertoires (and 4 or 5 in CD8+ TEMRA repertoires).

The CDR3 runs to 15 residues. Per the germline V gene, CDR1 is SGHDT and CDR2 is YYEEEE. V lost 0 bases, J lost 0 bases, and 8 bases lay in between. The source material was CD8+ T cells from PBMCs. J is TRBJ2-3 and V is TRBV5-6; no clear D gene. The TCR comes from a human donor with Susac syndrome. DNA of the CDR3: TGTGCCAGCAGCTTGGCCCTAGGGAGCACAGATACGCAGTATTTT. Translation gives CASSLALGSTDTQYF.